Presented here are 7 T cell receptor beta chains from one specimen sequenced in a study of technical replicates of blood from several donors. Assay: immunoSEQ multiplex PCR; the TCRdb copy retains only in-frame clones and omits some. The sample lists roughly 80,000 clones, about 89% occurring once. Sequenced material: T cells isolated from PBMCs. The receptor set was obtained from a human donor in good health.

This clone has just one count. The V gene is TRBV5-1, the J gene TRBJ1-4; 8 bases align to TRBD1. Trimming cost V 0 bases and J 5 bases; bases outside gene matches: 6. This CDR3 contains 16 residues. CDR1 is SGHRS and CDR2 is YFSETQ in the germline V gene. CDR3 loop: CASSLGQGAYNEKLFF. CDR3 coding DNA: TGCGCCAGCAGCTTGGGGCAGGGGGCGTACAATGAAAAACTGTTTTTT.

This chain joins TRBV2 and TRBJ2-2, with D unresolved. The CDR3 loop spans 16 amino acids. CDR1 SNHLY and CDR2 FYNNEI come from the germline V gene. V dropped 2 bases and J dropped 0 bases, with 10 bases sitting between them. The CDR3 DNA sequence: TGTGCCAGCAGTGAACTCGGCGGAACGAACACCGGGGAGCTGTTTTTT. It yields the protein CASSELGGTNTGELFF. The full variable domain, in which reference TRBV2 and TRBJ2-2 provide the parts outside the CDR3, is EPEVTQTPSHQVTQMGQEVILRCVPISNHLYFYWYRQILGQKVEFLVSFYNNEISEKSEIFDDQFSVERPDGSNFTLKIRSTKLEDSAMYFCASSELGGTNTGELFFGEGSRLTVL.

The chain joins TRBV6-1 to TRBJ1-1; D may be TRBD1 (5 bases). V was pared by 8 bases and J by 7 bases, with 11 bases between. The CDR3 runs to 11 residues. The V gene's germline CDR1 is MNHNS and CDR2 SASEGT. CDR3 region: CASRAGGEAFF. CDR3 coding DNA: TGTGCCAGCCGCGCGGGGGGTGAAGCTTTCTTT.

V gene TRBV2 combines with J gene TRBJ2-7, with D uncertain. V dropped 11 bases and J dropped 5 bases, with 16 bases sitting between them. The CDR3 spans 12 residues. Germline V gene data show CDR1 as SNHLY and CDR2 as FYNNEI. The CDR3 region is CASTSEAHEQYF. The CDR3 bases are TGTGCCTCGACTTCCGAGGCCCACGAGCAGTACTTC.

This chain links TRBV27 with TRBJ2-1, with TRBD2 identical over 10 bases. From germline, CDR1 is MNHEY and CDR2 SMNVEV (reference sequence). This CDR3 spans 14 amino acids. Germline trimming cut 5 bases from V and 9 bases from J; bases unmatched to any gene: 7. The CDR3 spells CASSISGRASEQFF. DNA for the CDR3: TGTGCCAGCAGTATCAGCGGGAGGGCCAGTGAGCAGTTCTTC.

V usage is TRBV5-5 and J usage is TRBJ1-1, with TRBD1 matching 8 bases. With 2 bases clipped from V and 1 base from J, the junction kept 10 bases outside the gene matches. The germline V gene has CDR1 SGHKS and CDR2 YYEKEE (reference sequence). The CDR3 is 17 residues long. The CDR3 spells CASSFSPGTGSNTEAFF. The CDR3 DNA reads as TGTGCCAGCAGCTTTTCACCCGGGACAGGTTCGAACACTGAAGCTTTCTTT. Together with reference TRBV5-5 and TRBJ1-1, the CDR3 gives the full variable domain: DAGVTQSPTHLIKTRGQQVTLRCSPISGHKSVSWYQQVLGQGPQFIFQYYEKEERGRGNFPDRFSARQFPNYSSELNVNALLLGDSALYLCASSFSPGTGSNTEAFFGQGTRLTVV.

This chain links TRBV5-8 with TRBJ2-1, with 9 bases that match TRBD1. Germline CDR1 SGHTS, CDR2 YDEGEE. This CDR3 has 16 amino acids. The ends lost 3 bases at V and 3 bases at J; junction bases unmatched: 7. CDR3 bases: TGTGCCAGCAGCTCGTTACAGGGGGCGAACTACAATGAGCAGTTCTTC. This translates into CASSSLQGANYNEQFF. Full variable domain (missing parts from reference TRBV5-8 and TRBJ2-1): EAGVTQSPTHLIKTRGQQATLRCSPISGHTSVYWYQQALGLGLQFLLWYDEGEERNRGNFPPRFSGRQFPNYSSELNVNALELEDSALYLCASSSLQGANYNEQFFGPGTRLTVL.